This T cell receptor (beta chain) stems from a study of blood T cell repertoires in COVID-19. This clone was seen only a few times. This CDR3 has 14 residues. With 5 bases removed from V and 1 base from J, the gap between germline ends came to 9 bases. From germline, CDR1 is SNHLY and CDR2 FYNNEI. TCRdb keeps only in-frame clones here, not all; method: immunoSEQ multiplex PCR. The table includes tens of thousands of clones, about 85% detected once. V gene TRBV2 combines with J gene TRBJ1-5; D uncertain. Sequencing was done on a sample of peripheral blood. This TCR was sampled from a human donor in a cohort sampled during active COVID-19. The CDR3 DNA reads TGTGCCAGCAGTCGAGGCAAGAGCAATCAGCCCCAGCATTTT. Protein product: CASSRGKSNQPQHF.